This record concerns one T cell receptor beta chain sequence. The antigen remains unidentified. The data are from a study of radiation and T cells in renal cell carcinoma. At the level of the study: Nephrectomy followed 15 Gy stereotactic body radiation by 4 weeks. Findings and caveats of the study: From baseline, blood top tumor clonotypes peaked at 2 weeks post-radiation. No pretreatment tumor biopsies were available for baseline clonotypes.

The CDR3 length is 18 residues. Germline V gives CDR1 LNHDA, CDR2 SQIVND (reference sequence). Losses at the gene ends were 0 bases for V and 4 bases for J; bases not matched to a gene: 10. The repertoire was sequenced with immunoSEQ multiplex PCR; TCRdb's copy has only in-frame clones and lacks some. The table has about 130,000 clones, about 88% seen once. Time point: blood 2 weeks post-SBRT. Indicated treatment: 15 Gy SBRT to primary tumor, nephrectomy 4 weeks later. Radiation-treated patients gave blood at baseline, week 2 and week 4. The chain is built from TRBV19 and TRBJ2-1, with TRBD2 identical over 9 bases. Here the sequenced sample was blood, taken from a patient whose treatment included radiotherapy and nephrectomy. The TCR comes from a woman in her sixties or seventies with renal cell carcinoma. CDR3 sequence reads: CASSIDRIGGGAYNEQFF. For the CDR3, the DNA is TGTGCCAGTAGTATAGATCGGATTGGCGGGGGGGCATACAATGAGCAGTTCTTC.